Included here is one TCR beta chain sequence, with context. TCR beta from blood CD8+ and CD4+ T cells was sequenced. CD8+ and CD4+ T cells were negatively isolated; TEMRA cells were FACS-enriched. This entry comes from a study of CD8 T cells in Susac syndrome. Per the germline V gene, CDR1 is LNHDA and CDR2 is SQIVND (reference sequence). The V end lost 3 bases, the J end lost 5 bases, and 16 bases lay between the germline ends. This CDR3 has 15 amino acids. A quantity of 0.5 to 1 ug RNA underwent reverse transcription using random hexamers. Across 54 Vbeta and 13 Jbeta, TCR beta CDR3 was amplified with immunoSEQ multiplex PCR. MiXCR, applied by TCRdb to the immunoSEQ multiplex PCR reads, yields one record per CDR3 protein. The data hold approximately 230,000 distinct CDR3 sequences, with approximately 92% observed a single time.

The sequenced sample was CD4+ T cells from PBMCs. This sequence joins TRBV19 and TRBJ1-1, with D possibly being TRBD1 (5 bases). The source of this sequence is a human donor with multiple sclerosis. The chain's CDR3 is CASSIPGPGGTEAFF. The DNA for the CDR3 is TGTGCCAGTAGTATTCCGGGACCCGGGGGGACTGAAGCTTTCTTT.